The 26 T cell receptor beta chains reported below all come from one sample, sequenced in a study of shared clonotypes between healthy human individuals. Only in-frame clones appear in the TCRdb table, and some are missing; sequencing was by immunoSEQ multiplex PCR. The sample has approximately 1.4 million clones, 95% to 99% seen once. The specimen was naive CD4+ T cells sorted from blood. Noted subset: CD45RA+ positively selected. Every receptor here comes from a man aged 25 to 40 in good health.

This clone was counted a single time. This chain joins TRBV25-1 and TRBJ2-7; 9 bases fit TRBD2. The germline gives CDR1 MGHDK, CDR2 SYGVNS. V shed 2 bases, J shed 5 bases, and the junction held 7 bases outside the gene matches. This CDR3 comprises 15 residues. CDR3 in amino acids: CASSESSGRSHEQYF. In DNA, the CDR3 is TGTGCCAGCAGTGAAAGTAGCGGGAGAAGCCACGAGCAGTACTTC.

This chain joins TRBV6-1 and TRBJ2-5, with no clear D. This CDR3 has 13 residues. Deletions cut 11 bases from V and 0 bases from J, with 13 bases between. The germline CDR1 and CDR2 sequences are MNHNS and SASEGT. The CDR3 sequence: CAARSGYQETQYF. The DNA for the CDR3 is TGTGCCGCCAGATCAGGATACCAAGAGACCCAGTACTTC.

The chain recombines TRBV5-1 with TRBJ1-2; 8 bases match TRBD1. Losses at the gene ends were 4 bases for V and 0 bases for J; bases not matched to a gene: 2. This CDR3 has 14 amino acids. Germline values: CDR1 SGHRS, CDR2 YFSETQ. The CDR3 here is CASSGDRTNYGYTF. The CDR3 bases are TGCGCCAGCAGCGGGGACAGGACTAACTATGGCTACACCTTC.

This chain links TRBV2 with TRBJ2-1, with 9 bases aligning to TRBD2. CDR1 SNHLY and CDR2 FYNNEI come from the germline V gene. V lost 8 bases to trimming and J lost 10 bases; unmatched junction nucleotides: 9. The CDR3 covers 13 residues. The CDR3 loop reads CASSGTSLREQFF. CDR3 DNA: TGTGCCAGCTCCGGGACTAGCCTTCGGGAGCAGTTCTTC.

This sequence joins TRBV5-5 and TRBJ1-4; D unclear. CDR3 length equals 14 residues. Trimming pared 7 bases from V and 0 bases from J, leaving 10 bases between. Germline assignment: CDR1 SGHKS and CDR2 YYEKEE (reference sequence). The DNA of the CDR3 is TGTGCCAGCGCTTTCCTAGCAACTAATGAAAAACTGTTTTTT. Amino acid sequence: CASAFLATNEKLFF.

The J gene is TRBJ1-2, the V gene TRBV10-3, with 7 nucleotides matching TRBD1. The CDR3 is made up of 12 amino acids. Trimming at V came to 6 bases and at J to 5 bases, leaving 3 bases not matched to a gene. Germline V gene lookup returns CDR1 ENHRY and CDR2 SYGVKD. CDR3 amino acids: CAIRDRSYGYTF. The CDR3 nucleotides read TGTGCCATCAGGGACAGGTCTTATGGCTACACCTTC.

Here the CDR3 DNA reads TGCGCCAGCAGCCAAAGGGAGACCGGGGAGCTGTTTTTT. This gives the protein CASSQRETGELFF. The V call is TRBV4-1, the J call TRBJ2-2; D might be TRBD2 (5 bases). This CDR3 has 13 amino acids. CDR1 MGHRA and CDR2 YSYEKL come from the germline V gene. The ends were cut back, 2 bases at V and 5 bases at J, with 6 bases in the middle.

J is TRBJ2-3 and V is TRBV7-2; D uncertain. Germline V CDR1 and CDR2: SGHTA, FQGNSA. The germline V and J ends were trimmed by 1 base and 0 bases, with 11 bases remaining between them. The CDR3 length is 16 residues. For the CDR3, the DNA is TGTGCCAGCAGCTTAGACCGCGGCCTGAGCACAGATACGCAGTATTTT. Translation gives CASSLDRGLSTDTQYF. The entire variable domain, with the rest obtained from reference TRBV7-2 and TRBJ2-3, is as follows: GAGVSQSPSNKVTEKGKDVELRCDPISGHTALYWYRQSLGQGLEFLIYFQGNSAPDKSGLPSDRFSAERTGGSVSTLTIQRTQQEDSAVYLCASSLDRGLSTDTQYFGPGTRLTVL.

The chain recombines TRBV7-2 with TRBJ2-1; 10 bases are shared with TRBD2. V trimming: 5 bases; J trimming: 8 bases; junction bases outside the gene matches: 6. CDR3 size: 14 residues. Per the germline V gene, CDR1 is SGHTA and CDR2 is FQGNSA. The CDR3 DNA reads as TGTGCCAGCAGCCCGGGACTAGCGATAGATGAGCAGTTCTTC. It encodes CASSPGLAIDEQFF.

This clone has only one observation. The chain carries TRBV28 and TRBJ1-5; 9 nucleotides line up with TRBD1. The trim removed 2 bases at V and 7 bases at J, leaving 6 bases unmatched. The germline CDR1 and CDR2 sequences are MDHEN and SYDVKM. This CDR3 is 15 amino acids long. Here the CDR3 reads CASSLGDRERQPQHF. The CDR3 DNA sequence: TGTGCCAGCAGTTTAGGGGACAGGGAGAGACAGCCCCAGCATTTT.

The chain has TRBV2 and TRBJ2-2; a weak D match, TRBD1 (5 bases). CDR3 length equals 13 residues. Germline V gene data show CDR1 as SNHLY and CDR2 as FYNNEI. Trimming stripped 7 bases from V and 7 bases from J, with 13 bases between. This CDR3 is CASNAGLYGELFF. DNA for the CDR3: TGTGCCAGCAATGCAGGGCTTTACGGGGAGCTGTTTTTT.

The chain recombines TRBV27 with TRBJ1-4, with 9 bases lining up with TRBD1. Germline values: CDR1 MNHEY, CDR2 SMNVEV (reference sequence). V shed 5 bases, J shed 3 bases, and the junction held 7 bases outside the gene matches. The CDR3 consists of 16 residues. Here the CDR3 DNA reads TGTGCCAGCAGTGCGGGACAGGGAATCTCTAATGAAAAACTGTTTTTT. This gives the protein CASSAGQGISNEKLFF.

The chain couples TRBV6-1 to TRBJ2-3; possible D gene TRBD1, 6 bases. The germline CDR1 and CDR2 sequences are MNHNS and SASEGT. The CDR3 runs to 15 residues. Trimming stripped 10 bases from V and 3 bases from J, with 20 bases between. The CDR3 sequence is CATTNYHRVTDTQYF. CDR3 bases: TGTGCCACCACGAACTACCACAGGGTTACAGATACGCAGTATTTT.

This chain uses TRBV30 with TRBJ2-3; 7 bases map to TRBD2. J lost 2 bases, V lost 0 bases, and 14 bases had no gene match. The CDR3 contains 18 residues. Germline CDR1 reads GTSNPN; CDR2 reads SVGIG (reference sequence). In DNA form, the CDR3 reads TGTGCCTGGAGTGTAGTCCGTAAGACTAGCAGGCACACAGATACGCAGTATTTT. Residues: CAWSVVRKTSRHTDTQYF.

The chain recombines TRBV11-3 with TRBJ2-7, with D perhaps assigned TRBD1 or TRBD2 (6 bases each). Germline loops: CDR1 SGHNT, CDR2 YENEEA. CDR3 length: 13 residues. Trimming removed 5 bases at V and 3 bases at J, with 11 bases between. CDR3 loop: CASSPGAGYEQYF. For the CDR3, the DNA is TGTGCCAGCAGCCCGGGGGCAGGCTACGAGCAGTACTTC.

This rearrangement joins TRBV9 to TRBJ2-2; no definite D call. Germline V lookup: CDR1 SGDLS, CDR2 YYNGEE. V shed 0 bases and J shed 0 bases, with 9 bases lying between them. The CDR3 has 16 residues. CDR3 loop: CASSVAGLTNTGELFF. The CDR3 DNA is TGTGCCAGCAGCGTAGCGGGCCTGACGAACACCGGGGAGCTGTTTTTT.

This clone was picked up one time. CDR3: CASSSIDPQEREGGNEQFF. The CDR3 nucleotides read TGTGCCAGCAGCTCAATCGACCCACAGGAGCGGGAGGGCGGAAATGAGCAGTTCTTC. This chain links TRBV13 with TRBJ2-1; TRBD2 matches 10 bases. Germline V gene sequence: CDR1 PRHDT, CDR2 FYEKMQ (reference sequence). This CDR3 has 19 amino acids. The junction had 19 bases not matched to a gene; V was cut back by 4 bases and J by 7 bases.

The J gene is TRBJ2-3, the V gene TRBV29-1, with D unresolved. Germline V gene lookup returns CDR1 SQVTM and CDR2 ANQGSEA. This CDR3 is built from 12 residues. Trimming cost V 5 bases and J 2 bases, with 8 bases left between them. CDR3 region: CSVSKNTDTQYF. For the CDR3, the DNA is TGCAGCGTTTCGAAGAACACAGATACGCAGTATTTT.

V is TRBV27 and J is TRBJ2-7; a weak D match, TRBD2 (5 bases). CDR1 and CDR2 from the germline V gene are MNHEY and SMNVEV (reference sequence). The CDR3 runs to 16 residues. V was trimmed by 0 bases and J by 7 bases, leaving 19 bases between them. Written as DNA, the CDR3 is TGTGCCAGCAGTTTATCGGATACCGCGGCTCGAGGGGAGCAGTACTTC. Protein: CASSLSDTAARGEQYF.

The DNA for the CDR3 is TGTGCCAGCAGCTTAACTAGCGGGAGGAATGAGCAGTTCTTC. Translating it yields CASSLTSGRNEQFF. The gene calls are TRBV11-2 and TRBJ2-1, with 12 positions matching TRBD2. The V and J ends lost 2 bases and 7 bases, in that order; junction bases with no gene match: 0. Looked up from germline, CDR1 is SGHAT and CDR2 is FQNNGV. There are 14 residues in the CDR3.

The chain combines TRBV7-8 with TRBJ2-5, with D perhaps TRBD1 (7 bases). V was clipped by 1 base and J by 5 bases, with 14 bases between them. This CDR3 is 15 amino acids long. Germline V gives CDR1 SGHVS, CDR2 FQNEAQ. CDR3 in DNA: TGTGCCAGCAGCTTAGGAAATTCAGGGGGGGAGACCCAGTACTTC. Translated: CASSLGNSGGETQYF. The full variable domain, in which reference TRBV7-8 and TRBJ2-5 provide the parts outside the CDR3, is GAGVSQSPRYKVAKRGQDVALRCDPISGHVSLFWYQQALGQGPEFLTYFQNEAQLDKSGLPSDRFFAERPEGSVSTLKIQRTQQEDSAVYLCASSLGNSGGETQYFGPGTRLLVL.

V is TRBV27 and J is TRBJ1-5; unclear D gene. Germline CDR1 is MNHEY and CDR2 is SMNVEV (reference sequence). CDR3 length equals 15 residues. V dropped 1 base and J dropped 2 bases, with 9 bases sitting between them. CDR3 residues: CASSLFWQGNQPQHF. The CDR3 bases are TGTGCCAGCAGTTTATTCTGGCAGGGCAATCAGCCCCAGCATTTT.

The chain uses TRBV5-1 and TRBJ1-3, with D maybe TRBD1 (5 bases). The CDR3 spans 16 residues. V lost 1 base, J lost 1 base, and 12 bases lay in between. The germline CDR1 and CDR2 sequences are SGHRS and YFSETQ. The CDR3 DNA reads TGCGCCAGCAGCTTGAGGGGCCCTATTTCTGGAAACACCATATATTTT. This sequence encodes CASSLRGPISGNTIYF. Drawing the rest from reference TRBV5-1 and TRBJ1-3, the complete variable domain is KAGVTQTPRYLIKTRGQQVTLSCSPISGHRSVSWYQQTPGQGLQFLFEYFSETQRNKGNFPGRFSGRQFSNSRSEMNVSTLELGDSALYLCASSLRGPISGNTIYFGEGSWLTVV.

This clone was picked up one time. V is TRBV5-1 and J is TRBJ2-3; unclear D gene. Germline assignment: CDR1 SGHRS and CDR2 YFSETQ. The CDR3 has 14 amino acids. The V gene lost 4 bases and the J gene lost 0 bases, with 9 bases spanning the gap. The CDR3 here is CASSAITSTDTQYF. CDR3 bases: TGCGCCAGCAGCGCGATAACTAGCACAGATACGCAGTATTTT.

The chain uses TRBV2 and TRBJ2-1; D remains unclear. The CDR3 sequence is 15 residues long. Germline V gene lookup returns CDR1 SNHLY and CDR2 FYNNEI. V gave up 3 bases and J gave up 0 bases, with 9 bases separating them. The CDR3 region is CASSDEDSSYNEQFF. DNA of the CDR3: TGTGCCAGCAGTGACGAGGATAGCTCCTACAATGAGCAGTTCTTC.

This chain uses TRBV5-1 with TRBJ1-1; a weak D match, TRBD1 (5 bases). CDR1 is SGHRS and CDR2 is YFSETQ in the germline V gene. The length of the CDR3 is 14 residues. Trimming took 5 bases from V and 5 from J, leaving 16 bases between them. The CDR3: CASSINQGRTEAFF. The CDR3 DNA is TGCGCCAGCAGTATCAACCAGGGTAGGACTGAAGCTTTCTTT. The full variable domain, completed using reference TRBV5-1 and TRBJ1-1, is KAGVTQTPRYLIKTRGQQVTLSCSPISGHRSVSWYQQTPGQGLQFLFEYFSETQRNKGNFPGRFSGRQFSNSRSEMNVSTLELGDSALYLCASSINQGRTEAFFGQGTRLTVV.